Each of the 30 T cell receptor beta chains below was sequenced from the same sample in a study of regulatory T cells in long-lasting Graves disease. The time point denotes: newly diagnosed GD, antithyroid drugs for less than 3 months. RNA isolated from PBMCs was used to make the TCR library. The TCR beta library used iRepertoire HTBI primers with Arm-PCR amplification of CDR3. TCRdb fed the multiplex PCR reads into MiXCR, producing one record per CDR3 protein. Of under 400,000 distinct CDR3 sequences listed, approximately 15% are singletons. This sample also appeared in a second study, on T cells in Graves' hyperthyroidism and ophthalmopathy.

Specimen: peripheral blood mononuclear cells (PBMCs), collected at new diagnosis, from a patient treated with antithyroid drugs. These receptors originate from a man aged 40-55 years with Graves disease.

This clonotype was counted between two and nine times. This chain links TRBV20-1 with TRBJ2-2; the D gene is possibly TRBD2 (5 bases). Germline V lookup: CDR1 DFQATT, CDR2 SNEGSKA (reference sequence). The V and J ends lost 5 bases and 7 bases respectively, with 17 bases between them. The CDR3 covers 14 residues. This chain's CDR3 is CSAFRGPGFGELFF. CDR3 nucleotides: TGCAGTGCTTTCAGAGGCCCGGGGTTCGGGGAGCTGTTTTTT.

The rearrangement uses TRBV15 and TRBJ1-5, with no clear D. Germline CDR1 is LNHNV and CDR2 is YYDKDF (reference sequence). Trimming took 5 bases from V and 6 from J, leaving 11 bases between them. This CDR3 contains 13 residues. The CDR3 bases are TGTGCCACCAGCGTCGGAGGGATTCAGCCCCAGCATTTT. Translation gives CATSVGGIQPQHF.

This clonotype was observed a few times. This chain links TRBV6-5 with TRBJ2-2, with TRBD2 matching 10 bases. In germline, CDR1 is MNHEY, CDR2 SVGAGI. Trimming took 1 base from V and 7 from J; bases not matched to a gene: 12. The length of the CDR3 is 18 residues. The CDR3 nucleotides are TGTGCCAGCAGTTACTTTTTCCCCAGCGGGGGGGCTGTCGGGGAGCTGTTTTTT. Its protein is CASSYFFPSGGAVGELFF.

As concerns this clonotype: Since a far larger clone is one base different, this is likely a read error. The chain joins TRBV28 to TRBJ1-5; no reliable D call. V dropped 8 bases and J dropped 0 bases, with 14 bases sitting between them. Germline CDR1 MDHEN, CDR2 SYDVKM. This CDR3 is 15 amino acids long. The CDR3 reads CASSPARVSNQPQHF. The CDR3 DNA sequence: TGTGCCAGCTCCCCCGCACGGGTTAGCAATCAGCCCCAGCATTTT.

V gene TRBV10-3 combines with J gene TRBJ1-1, with D unclear. From germline, CDR1 is ENHRY and CDR2 SYGVKD. V lost 6 bases and J 3 bases, leaving 17 bases between the germline ends. The CDR3 runs to 15 residues. CDR3 nucleotides: TGTGCCATCAGCGACTCAAACCAGGTGGACACTGAAGCTTTCTTT. Encoded protein: CAISDSNQVDTEAFF.

In this sample, this clonotype turned up many times. The chain uses TRBV28 and TRBJ2-5; 8 bases are shared with TRBD1. Germline V gives CDR1 MDHEN, CDR2 SYDVKM. The CDR3 totals 15 residues. V was pared by 4 bases and J by 7 bases, with 11 bases of the junction left unmatched. CDR3 DNA: TGTGCCAGCAGTTCGGACAGGGCGCTCAGGGTGACCCAGTACTTC. Protein product: CASSSDRALRVTQYF.

This clonotype turned up a few times. The J gene is TRBJ1-2, the V gene TRBV15; 7 nucleotides line up with TRBD1. The CDR3 is made up of 16 amino acids. Germline loops: CDR1 LNHNV, CDR2 YYDKDF (reference sequence). V lost 0 bases to trimming and J lost 6 bases; unmatched junction nucleotides: 10. The CDR3 loop reads CATSRDNRGSTDGYTF. The CDR3 DNA reads TGTGCCACCAGCAGAGATAACAGGGGCTCAACGGATGGCTACACCTTC.

This clonotype was counted at least ten times. This rearrangement joins TRBV20-1 to TRBJ1-6; D is possibly TRBD1 (5 bases). Per the germline V gene, CDR1 is DFQATT and CDR2 is SNEGSKA (reference sequence). The ends were cut back, 6 bases at V and 12 bases at J, with 15 bases in the middle. The CDR3 extends over 12 amino acids. CDR3 amino acids: CSAPGQGGPLHF. The CDR3 DNA follows: TGCAGTGCCCCTGGGCAGGGAGGACCCCTCCACTTT.

J is TRBJ2-5 and V is TRBV7-9, with 7 positions matching TRBD1. Looked up from germline, CDR1 is SEHNR and CDR2 is FQNEAQ (reference sequence). Trimming at V came to 2 bases and at J to 4 bases, leaving 7 bases not matched to a gene. The length of the CDR3 is 15 residues. CDR3 amino acids: CASSLRGRRPETQYF. In DNA, the CDR3 is TGTGCCAGCAGCTTAAGGGGGCGCCGTCCAGAGACCCAGTACTTC.

This rearrangement joins TRBV2 to TRBJ1-6; the D gene is possibly TRBD1 (5 bases). The germline V gene has CDR1 SNHLY and CDR2 FYNNEI. The CDR3 totals 13 residues. V dropped 7 bases and J dropped 10 bases, with 14 bases sitting between them. The CDR3 protein is CASNGAVRSPLHF. CDR3 bases: TGTGCCAGCAACGGGGCAGTGAGGTCACCCCTCCACTTT.

This clonotype was seen ten or more times. The chain carries TRBV5-1 and TRBJ2-1; D is uncertain. This CDR3 is 15 amino acids long. Looked up from germline, CDR1 is SGHRS and CDR2 is YFSETQ. Trimming cost V 4 bases and J 2 bases, with 13 bases left between them. The DNA of the CDR3 is TGCGCCAGCAGCCCCTCCGGAGATACCTACAATGAGCAGTTCTTC. It is translated as CASSPSGDTYNEQFF.

This clonotype was observed a few times. The CDR3 loop reads CASSVGQSNSPLHF. The CDR3 DNA reads as TGTGCCAGCAGCGTGGGACAGAGCAATTCACCCCTCCACTTT. This rearrangement joins TRBV5-6 to TRBJ1-6, with TRBD1 matching over 7 bases. V dropped 4 bases and J dropped 7; count of bases not matched to a gene: 5. The CDR3 is made up of 14 amino acids. Germline V gene sequence: CDR1 SGHDT, CDR2 YYEEEE.

Many counts were recorded for this clonotype. V gene TRBV10-3 combines with J gene TRBJ2-5; the match to TRBD2 covers 9 bases. The CDR3 is 14 residues long. V lost 11 bases to trimming and J lost 1 base; unmatched junction nucleotides: 8. In germline, CDR1 is ENHRY, CDR2 SYGVKD. This CDR3 reads CAARRAGGQETQYF. The DNA for the CDR3 is TGTGCCGCTAGACGAGCGGGGGGCCAAGAGACCCAGTACTTC.

This clonotype was recorded many times. The CDR3 spells CASSLRQGTYEQYF. The DNA for the CDR3 is TGTGCCAGCAGCTTGAGACAGGGAACCTACGAGCAGTACTTC. V usage is TRBV7-9 and J usage is TRBJ2-7; the match to TRBD1 covers 7 bases. J gave up 2 bases and V 3 bases, and 4 bases lay outside the gene matches. The CDR3 is 14 residues long. Per germline, CDR1 SEHNR and CDR2 FQNEAQ (reference sequence). Looking up the rest from reference TRBV7-9 and TRBJ2-7 gives the full variable domain: DTGVSQNPRHKITKRGQNVTFRCDPISEHNRLYWYRQTLGQGPEFLTYFQNEAQLEKSRLLSDRFSAERPKGSFSTLEIQRTEQGDSAMYLCASSLRQGTYEQYFGPGTRLTVT.

This clonotype showed up many times. In nucleotides, the CDR3 is TGTGCCAGCAGTTTGCCAGGACGTGAAGCTTTCTTT. This sequence encodes CASSLPGREAFF. The chain carries TRBV28 and TRBJ1-1; D not certain. The CDR3 has 12 amino acids. Germline CDR1 reads MDHEN; CDR2 reads SYDVKM. V dropped 3 bases and J dropped 7 bases, with 9 bases sitting between them.

Many counts were recorded for this clonotype. The rearrangement links TRBV2 to TRBJ2-4; 7 bases fit TRBD2. The length of the CDR3 is 21 residues. The germline gives CDR1 SNHLY, CDR2 FYNNEI. V lost 5 bases and J lost 0; bases outside the gene matches: 22. In DNA form, the CDR3 reads TGTGCCAGCAGTAGCCCCTCTGAGCGGGGTTCGGGGACGTTAGCCAAAAACATTCAGTACTTC. It encodes CASSSPSERGSGTLAKNIQYF.

The rearrangement links TRBV2 to TRBJ1-1, with D possibly TRBD1 on 5 matching bases. CDR3 length: 14 residues. Trimming took off 8 bases at V and 4 bases at J, with 17 bases between the two ends. Germline V CDR1 and CDR2: SNHLY, FYNNEI. The CDR3 spells CASRGERGFTEAFF. The CDR3 bases are TGTGCCAGCCGGGGTGAAAGGGGTTTCACTGAAGCTTTCTTT.

Remarks on this clonotype: Just one base apart from a much larger clone, this may be a read error. This chain links TRBV4-3 with TRBJ1-1; tentative D call: TRBD1 (6 bases). From germline, CDR1 is LGHNA and CDR2 YSLEER. CDR3 size: 18 residues. CDR3 residues: CASSQNGMTGYLNTEALF. The CDR3 nucleotides are TGCGCCAGCAGCCAGAACGGGATGACAGGTTACCTGAACACTGAAGCTCTCTTT.

This clonotype was detected ten times or more. V and J are TRBV20-1 and TRBJ2-1; 13 bases match TRBD2. J was trimmed by 0 bases and V by 3 bases; bases with no gene match: 8. Germline CDR1 reads DFQATT; CDR2 reads SNEGSKA (reference sequence). The CDR3 covers 18 residues. The CDR3 DNA is TGCAGTGCTAGGGCACTAGCGGGGGGGCCGGGCTCCTACAATGAGCAGTTCTTC. Its translation: CSARALAGGPGSYNEQFF.

There are a few counts of this clonotype. This chain connects TRBV5-1 to TRBJ2-7; 8 positions match TRBD1. Germline values: CDR1 SGHRS, CDR2 YFSETQ. The CDR3 is made up of 15 amino acids. The ends lost 2 bases at V and 7 bases at J; junction bases unmatched: 11. The CDR3 sequence is CASSLQQGEIFEQYF. The CDR3 nucleotides read TGCGCCAGCAGCTTACAACAGGGGGAAATCTTTGAGCAGTACTTC.

This clonotype appeared many times. The chain joins TRBV2 to TRBJ2-7; D is possibly TRBD1 (5 bases). V gave up 7 bases and J gave up 3 bases, with 13 bases separating them. CDR1 and CDR2 (germline): SNHLY, FYNNEI. The CDR3 is made up of 13 amino acids. CDR3 DNA sequence: TGTGCCAGCAAGCAGGGCCTCAACTACGAGCAGTACTTC. Its protein product is CASKQGLNYEQYF.

A few counts support this clonotype. The chain carries TRBV5-1 and TRBJ2-5, with TRBD1 as a possible D gene (5 bases). V lost 4 bases to trimming and J lost 1 base, with 14 bases between them. Germline CDR1 and CDR2: SGHRS and YFSETQ. This CDR3 is 15 amino acids long. CDR3 DNA: TGCGCCAGCAGCGACGGAGACAGTCTCCAAGAGACCCAGTACTTC. Amino acid sequence: CASSDGDSLQETQYF.

The chain links TRBV3-1 to TRBJ2-7; D is ambiguous. The germline gives CDR1 LGHDT, CDR2 YNNKEL (reference sequence). Trimming left V 0 bases short and J 9 bases short, with 12 bases between. This CDR3 has 13 residues. Here the CDR3 DNA reads TGTGCCAGCAGCCAAGATTGGAGCGTCAGGCAGTACTTC. It specifies CASSQDWSVRQYF.

This clonotype appeared a few times. Germline is not matched at one junction end, which may reflect a read error. The chain combines TRBV12-3 or TRBV12-4 with TRBJ1-1; D is unclear. The length of the CDR3 is 12 residues. The CDR3 region is CATKNTITEASF. The CDR3 coding sequence is TGTGCCACCAAAAACACGATCACTGAAGCTTCCTTT.

Ten or more counts support this clonotype. The chain combines TRBV7-2 with TRBJ2-5, with D perhaps TRBD2 (5 bases). This CDR3 spans 14 amino acids. Trimming left V 2 bases short and J 4 bases short, with 11 bases between. The germline V gene encodes CDR1 SGHTA and CDR2 FQGNSA. In DNA, the CDR3 is TGTGCCAGCAGCTTAATGTCTGCGGGAGAGACCCAGTACTTC. It is translated as CASSLMSAGETQYF. The variable domain in full, completed from reference TRBV7-2 and TRBJ2-5, reads GAGVSQSPSNKVTEKGKDVELRCDPISGHTALYWYRQSLGQGLEFLIYFQGNSAPDKSGLPSDRFSAERTGGSVSTLTIQRTQQEDSAVYLCASSLMSAGETQYFGPGTRLLVL.

This clonotype occurred many times. The rearrangement joins TRBV29-1 to TRBJ2-1; D possibly matches TRBD1 or TRBD2 (5 bases each). CDR1 and CDR2 from the germline V gene are SQVTM and ANQGSEA. With 4 bases removed from V and 2 bases from J, the gap between germline ends came to 9 bases. This CDR3 region has 13 residues. The CDR3 loop is CSVGRDPYNEQFF. CDR3 sequence (DNA): TGCAGCGTTGGTCGGGACCCCTACAATGAGCAGTTCTTC.

A few counts support this clonotype. The V call is TRBV5-4, the J call TRBJ2-2, with 8 positions matching TRBD2. The junction had 7 bases not matched to a gene; V was cut back by 2 bases and J by 7 bases. The CDR3 contains 15 residues. The germline V gene has CDR1 SGHNT and CDR2 YYREEE (reference sequence). CDR3 loop: CASSLRGGKSGELFF. CDR3 nucleotides: TGTGCCAGCAGCTTACGGGGGGGCAAAAGCGGGGAGCTGTTTTTT. The full variable domain, rest sourced from reference TRBV5-4 and TRBJ2-2, is ETGVTQSPTHLIKTRGQQVTLRCSSQSGHNTVSWYQQALGQGPQFIFQYYREEENGRGNFPPRFSGLQFPNYSSELNVNALELDDSALYLCASSLRGGKSGELFFGEGSRLTVL.

This clonotype came up many times. This rearrangement joins TRBV6-1 to TRBJ2-1; possible D gene TRBD2, 6 bases. The CDR3 has 12 amino acids. The ends were cut back, 5 bases at V and 4 bases at J, with 6 bases in the middle. Looked up from germline, CDR1 is MNHNS and CDR2 is SASEGT. CDR3 nucleotide sequence: TGTGCCAGCAGTCGGGGGTACAATGAGCAGTTCTTC. Translating gives CASSRGYNEQFF.

Points on this clonotype: Because the CDR3 is missing its conserved closing phenylalanine or tryptophan, this is likely a read error. Written as DNA, the CDR3 is TGTGCCAGCAGCTCAGGGGCAGGCACAGATACGCAGTATTTG. Encoded protein: CASSSGAGTDTQYL. The V call is TRBV7-3, the J call TRBJ2-3, with a possible D match to TRBD1 (6 bases). The CDR3 loop spans 14 amino acids. The V end was cut by 4 bases, the J end by 1 base, with 9 bases between. Germline V gives CDR1 SGHTA, CDR2 FQGTGA.

There are a few counts of this clonotype. J is TRBJ1-2 and V is TRBV28; D uncertain. Between the trimmed V and J ends, which lost 2 bases and 4 bases, there was a span of 17 bases. Germline-derived CDR1 and CDR2 are MDHEN and SYDVKM. The CDR3 extends over 16 amino acids. CDR3 sequence (DNA): TGTGCCAGCAGTTTAAGCCAAGAGACGGTTGTCTATGGCTACACCTTC. It yields the protein CASSLSQETVVYGYTF.